Listed below are T cell receptor beta chains from one sample, sequenced in a study of OX40 agonist ivuxolimab in advanced cancers. Sequencing was performed with immunoSEQ multiplex PCR; in TCRdb, only in-frame clones are kept and a portion is missing. The sample carries about 38,000 clones, about 80% recorded once. The material was CD4+ or CD8+ T cells sorted from blood, obtained in a trial of the OX40 agonist ivuxolimab. The receptors here all came from an adult with an advanced solid tumor such as melanoma, head and neck, liver or kidney cancer. Both conserved end residues are part of each CDR3. D genes are given only for firm matches. Clone size is not always given. Where it is, it says once, few, many or a class for expanded clones.

>TRBV10-3|-|-|TRBJ2-7
TGTGCCATCAAGAGAGGCGAGGCAGCCTCCGACGAGCAGTACTTC
CAIKRGEAASDEQYF
>TRBV13|-|-|TRBJ2-3
TGTGCCAGCAGCTTAGGCGGGACGATAGCTGCAGATACGCAGTATTTT
CASSLGGTIAADTQYF
>TRBV7-7|medium-sized|-|TRBJ2-3
TGTGCCAGCAGCTTAGGGTCAGGACGCTCCACAGATACGCAGTATTTT
CASSLGSGRSTDTQYF
>TRBV28|-|TRBD1|TRBJ1-5
TGTGCCAGCACCCTGGCCCGGGACCGGGACAGGGAGGATCAGCCCCAGCATTTT
CASTLARDRDREDQPQHF
>TRBV5-4|-|TRBD1|TRBJ1-2
TGTGCCAGCAGCTTGGACAGGGGAAACTATGGCTACACCTTC
CASSLDRGNYGYTF
>TRBV27|-|TRBD1|TRBJ1-6
TGTGCCAGCAGTCGGATGACAGGGGGGGGTTCACCCCTCCACTTT
CASSRMTGGGSPLHF
>TRBV10-3|once|TRBD2|TRBJ2-2
TGTGCCATCAGGGAAATTCTAGCGGGTCTTTCCACCGGGGAGCTGTTTTTT
CAIREILAGLSTGELFF
>TRBV11-2|-|-|TRBJ1-1
TGTGCCAGCAGCCCTCAGGGGAACACTGAAGCTTTCTTT
CASSPQGNTEAFF
>TRBV4-1|once|-|TRBJ1-1
TGCGCCAGCAGCCGTGAAGGGGGGAACACTGAAGCTTTCTTT
CASSREGGNTEAFF
>TRBV10-2|-|-|TRBJ1-5
TGCGCCAGCAGTGAATACACGGCTCAGCCCCAGCATTTT
CASSEYTAQPQHF
>TRBV2|-|-|TRBJ1-5
TGTGCCAGCAGTGTTTCTGGGAAGGACTTCAATAGCAATCAGCCCCAGCATTTT
CASSVSGKDFNSNQPQHF
>TRBV10-3|-|-|TRBJ2-2
TGTGCCATCAGTGCCGGGACACTTTCTATCGGGGAGCTGTTTTTT
CAISAGTLSIGELFF
>TRBV28|-|-|TRBJ1-2
TGTGCCAGCAGCCCCGGTTATATCTATGGCTACACCTTC
CASSPGYIYGYTF
>TRBV7-2|-|-|TRBJ2-7
TGTGCCAGCAGCTTAAGTGCCAGGGGCTACGAGCAGTACTTC
CASSLSARGYEQYF
>TRBV19|-|-|TRBJ2-2
TGTGCCAGTAGTCACAACTTCGACTCCATCCGAGGCACCGGGGAGCTGTTTTTT
CASSHNFDSIRGTGELFF
>TRBV9|-|TRBD2|TRBJ2-2
TGTGCCAGCAGCCCGGGCGGTAGCGGGACCGGGGAGCTGTTTTTT
CASSPGGSGTGELFF
>TRBV7-3|-|TRBD1|TRBJ2-1
TGTGCCAGCAGCCAAGGTGGGACAGTCGATGAGCAGTTCTTC
CASSQGGTVDEQFF
>TRBV19|-|-|TRBJ2-1
TGTGCCAGTACCCTTCGGGGGACGAGCTCCTACAATGAGCAGTTCTTC
CASTLRGTSSYNEQFF
>TRBV6-5|-|-|TRBJ1-1
TGTGCCAGCAGTTACCGGGCAGGCGCGAACACTGAAGCTTTCTTT
CASSYRAGANTEAFF
>TRBV27|-|-|TRBJ1-3
TGTGCCAGCAGTTTAAGCGTATCTGGAAACACCATATATTTT
CASSLSVSGNTIYF
>TRBV28|-|-|TRBJ2-2
TGTGCCAGCAGTACTCCCACCGGGGAGCTGTTTTTT
CASSTPTGELFF
>TRBV11-2|-|TRBD1|TRBJ1-1
TGTGCCAGCACCCTTAATATGGGACAGGGAGACACTGAAGCTTTCTTT
CASTLNMGQGDTEAFF
>TRBV15|-|-|TRBJ1-5
TGTGCCACCAGCAGGCCGAGCCCTAATCAGCCCCAGCATTTT
CATSRPSPNQPQHF
>TRBV12-5|-|TRBD1|TRBJ1-3
TGTGCTAGTGGTCAGGGGGGGATTGGAAACACCATATATTTT
CASGQGGIGNTIYF
>TRBV28|-|-|TRBJ2-7
TGTGCCAGCAGTTTATGGGCAAACTCCTACGAGCAGTACTTC
CASSLWANSYEQYF
>TRBV28|-|-|TRBJ1-2
TGTGCCAGCAGTTTATCAGGCTATGGCTACACCTTC
CASSLSGYGYTF
>TRBV5-1|-|-|TRBJ2-5
TGCGCCAGCAGCTTGGAAGGATTGCAGACCCAGTACTTC
CASSLEGLQTQYF
>TRBV5-8|-|-|TRBJ1-1
TGTGCCAGCAGCTCTGCACAGATGCGAAAGGAAGCTTTCTTT
CASSSAQMRKEAFF
>TRBV6-6|-|TRBD1|TRBJ2-7
TGTGCCAGCAGTTACACGGACAGGGGCTACGAGCAGTACTTC
CASSYTDRGYEQYF
>TRBV7-7|few|-|TRBJ2-5
TGTGCTAGCAGCGAAAGGGGTGGGACCCAGTACTTC
CASSERGGTQYF
>TRBV7-2|-|-|TRBJ2-5
TGTGCCAGCAGCATCCGCGGGGAGACCCAGTACTTC
CASSIRGETQYF
>TRBV29-1|-|TRBD2|TRBJ2-3
TGCAGCGTTCGGACTAGCGGGGGGGAAAATACGCAGTATTTT
CSVRTSGGENTQYF
>TRBV29-1|few|TRBD2|TRBJ2-7
TGCAGCGTTTCTAGCGGTTCCTACGAGCAGTACTTC
CSVSSGSYEQYF
>TRBV28|-|TRBD2|TRBJ2-3
TGTGCCAGCAGTTTCATAGCGGGAGGGAAGGATACGCAGTATTTT
CASSFIAGGKDTQYF
>TRBV4-1|-|TRBD2|TRBJ2-3
TGCGCCAGCAGCCTGAGACTAGCGGGAGAGGATACGCAGTATTTT
CASSLRLAGEDTQYF
>TRBV18|-|-|TRBJ2-1
TGTGCCAGCTCAGACAAAAACTCCTACAATGAGCAGTTCTTC
CASSDKNSYNEQFF
>TRBV7-8|-|-|TRBJ1-5
TGTGCCAGCGGAACACAGGGCCGCAATCAGCCCCAGCATTTT
CASGTQGRNQPQHF
>TRBV7-7|-|-|TRBJ2-7
TGCCCTGGTGGGGTCCGTTCCTACGAGCAGTACTTC
CPGGVRSYEQYF
>TRBV5-1|-|TRBD2|TRBJ2-1
TGCGCCAGCAGCCCATCGGGCGGGAGCTCCTACAATGAGCAGTTCTTC
CASSPSGGSSYNEQFF
>TRBV5-4|-|TRBD2|TRBJ2-3
TGTGCCAGCAGCAGACCGGGACTAGCGGGAGATACGCAGTATTTT
CASSRPGLAGDTQYF
>TRBV19|-|-|TRBJ1-5
TGTGCCAGTAGTCTCCCGGGACCAGATCAGCCCCAGCATTTT
CASSLPGPDQPQHF
>TRBV6-5|-|-|TRBJ2-2
TGTGCCAGCAGTCCCCCGATTGACGGGGAGCTGTTTTTT
CASSPPIDGELFF
>TRBV9|few|TRBD1|TRBJ2-7
TGTGCCAGCAGCATTGAACCGGGACAGGTGGGGGGCGAGCAGTACTTC
CASSIEPGQVGGEQYF
>TRBV19|-|TRBD1|TRBJ2-1
TGTGCCAGTAGCCGACAGGGCAATGAGCAGTTCTTC
CASSRQGNEQFF
>TRBV2|-|TRBD2|TRBJ2-1
TGTGCCAGCGCGACACTAGCGGGAGGGCCGAATGAGCAGTTCTTC
CASATLAGGPNEQFF
>TRBV6-5|-|-|TRBJ1-3
TGTGCCAGCAGTTATACAAGCGGGTTCTCTGGAAACACCATATATTTT
CASSYTSGFSGNTIYF
>TRBV10-2|-|-|TRBJ2-3
TGCGCCACCGAGGGCGGGCCGGCCACAGATACGCAGTATTTT
CATEGGPATDTQYF
>TRBV7-4|-|TRBD2|TRBJ2-7
TGTGCCAGCAGCTTAGGTGGACTAGCGGGCCGAGACTACGAGCAGTACTTC
CASSLGGLAGRDYEQYF
>TRBV28|-|-|TRBJ1-4
TGTGCCAGCTTCCTCCGGGCAGGGAGCGAAAAACTGTTTTTT
CASFLRAGSEKLFF
>TRBV7-8|-|-|TRBJ2-7
TGTGCCAGCACGTTAGGCCCTGGGGGTGCAGCCTACGAGCAGTACTTC
CASTLGPGGAAYEQYF
>TRBV18|-|-|TRBJ2-2
TGTGCCAGCTCACCACTAGCGCAGGGGGAGCTGTTTTTT
CASSPLAQGELFF
>TRBV6-1|-|TRBD1|TRBJ2-7
TGTGCCAGCAGTGACCGGGACAGGGGGCGCCACGAGCAGTACTTC
CASSDRDRGRHEQYF